The source of this T cell receptor (beta chain) is a study of metastatic and nonmetastatic thyroid tumors. Looking at the study overall: The authors compared repertoires across blood and tumor or nodule tissue from malignant and benign thyroid patients.

TCRdb ran MiXCR on the PCR reads. The sample consists of 40,000 to 50,000 clones, 9.5% to 13% of them appearing once. This clone was recorded many times. Treatment of any kind had been given to no patient before thyroid surgery. Trimming removed 5 bases at V and 1 base at J, with 11 bases between. Germline CDR1 and CDR2: SGHTA and FQGNSA. The CDR3 is 15 amino acids. Sequencing was performed on blood. This receptor was obtained from a male donor with papillary thyroid cancer or a benign thyroid nodule (not recorded which). Some clones in this sample may be carry-over from other donors' samples. The chain couples TRBV7-2 to TRBJ2-2, with D possibly TRBD2 on 6 matching bases. The CDR3 sequence: CASSRGTVNTGELFF. CDR3 sequence (DNA): TGTGCCAGCAGCCGTGGGACTGTGAACACCGGGGAGCTGTTTTTT. Filled out from reference TRBV7-2 and TRBJ2-2, the complete variable domain reads GAGVSQSPSNKVTEKGKDVELRCDPISGHTALYWYRQSLGQGLEFLIYFQGNSAPDKSGLPSDRFSAERTGGSVSTLTIQRTQQEDSAVYLCASSRGTVNTGELFFGEGSRLTVL.